Sequencing of this T cell receptor (beta chain) was carried out in a study of blood T cells in healthy people across ages (dated by TCRdb to about 2015). About the investigation overall: In model experiments, template switching captured about one uniquely barcoded TCR beta cDNA molecule for every two T cells. To avoid experimental bias, donors of different ages were distributed randomly across sequencing lanes. Four age groups were formed from the donors: young (average roughly 15 years), middle-aged (just under 40), aged (roughly 59) and long-lived (approximately 80). The study analyzed two additional independent replicas of 1 million unique cDNA reads from the same blood draw for two donors, one aged 18 to 30 and one aged 80 or older. Age-related changes in TCR beta repertoire diversity were measured in the study by deep sequencing normalized with unique cDNA molecular identifiers. Overall results and qualifications from the work: As age increased, observed TCR beta diversity per million T cells dropped in a roughly linear way, and a significant reduction was already evident by age about 40. A strong correlation was found between observed TCR beta diversity and the percentage of naive T cells measured by flow cytometry. Total diversity estimates from one million sequenced T cells were considered lower bounds and underestimates. Conclusive comparison of naive and antigen-experienced compartments was prevented by the profiling of bulk unsorted PBMCs. Donor CMV infection status was unknown, potentially confounding age-related changes in expanded clonotypes. The long-lived group showed more naive CD4+ T cells, fewer expanded clones and increased TCR diversity than the aged group, suggesting age selection.

Of note for this clonotype: Its target antigen remains unknown. No quality values exist for individual bases; no much larger clone is one base distant.

Measured from the cysteine to the phenylalanine, the CDR3 is 15 residues long. The entry retains the CDR3 DNA only, 45 bases that are in frame from base 1. Compared with germline, V lacks 2 bases and J lacks 3 bases; bases without a gene match: 4. CDR1 and CDR2, looked up from the germline V gene, are MNHEY and SVGEGT. Libraries were built with 5' RACE. Data came from an Illumina HiSeq 2500. A second PCR of about 6 to 11 cycles was run with a J-beta primer mix and a sample-barcoded 5' primer. A unique molecular identifier was introduced onto each TCR beta cDNA molecule by a template-switch 5' adaptor carrying 12 random nucleotides. Each sample yielded at least 2.5 million CDR3-containing paired-end reads. First-strand cDNA was synthesized from all RNA with the Mint cDNA synthesis kit, primed by a TRBC-specific oligonucleotide. Following uracil-DNA glycosylase treatment, a first 18-cycle PCR with universal primers M1SS and BC2_uni_R was performed on all cDNA. The authors processed their data as follows. Each sample was normalized by randomly selecting 1 million high-quality reads, each carrying a distinct molecular identifier. Instead of being binned into consensus sequences, reads with shared molecular identifiers were discarded. MiTCR, set to a Q25 quality threshold and the strictest error-elimination algorithm, was used for CDR3 identification, clonotype clustering and error correction. A nonparametric unseen species model with Euler transformation was used to estimate a lower bound on total TCR beta diversity. TCRdb applied fastp at Q25 and MiXCR to the public reads, then kept only in-frame beta chains. For every CDR3 protein sequence, its rows merge into one entry that carries the most common genes and DNA. The V and J calls and clone size are TCRdb's, not the authors'. Within this sample are 2 million or so distinct CDR3 sequences, with approximately 50% of them counted one time only. The ten largest clones add up to 2.1% of the sample.

Donors were around 37 systemically healthy Caucasian individuals from Russia aged roughly 6 to 100 years. Around 10 milliliters of peripheral blood were drawn from each donor into EDTA-treated Vacutainer tubes. Ficoll-Paque density-gradient centrifugation was used to isolate PBMCs, with at least 7 million obtained per sample. Trizol reagent was used to extract total RNA from the PBMCs, yielding at least 6 micrograms per sample. Naive CD45RAhigh/CD27high T cell percentages were measured by flow cytometry on a PBMC aliquot from every donor. The chain employs TRBV6-2 or TRBV6-3 and TRBJ2-5; 9 nucleotides in the junction match TRBD2. The receptor was derived from a woman aged 40-49 years in good health. Source material: blood. The CDR3 here reads CASSYVGGGEETQYF. The nucleotides are TGTGCCAGCAGTTACGTCGGCGGGGGGGAAGAGACCCAGTACTTC.